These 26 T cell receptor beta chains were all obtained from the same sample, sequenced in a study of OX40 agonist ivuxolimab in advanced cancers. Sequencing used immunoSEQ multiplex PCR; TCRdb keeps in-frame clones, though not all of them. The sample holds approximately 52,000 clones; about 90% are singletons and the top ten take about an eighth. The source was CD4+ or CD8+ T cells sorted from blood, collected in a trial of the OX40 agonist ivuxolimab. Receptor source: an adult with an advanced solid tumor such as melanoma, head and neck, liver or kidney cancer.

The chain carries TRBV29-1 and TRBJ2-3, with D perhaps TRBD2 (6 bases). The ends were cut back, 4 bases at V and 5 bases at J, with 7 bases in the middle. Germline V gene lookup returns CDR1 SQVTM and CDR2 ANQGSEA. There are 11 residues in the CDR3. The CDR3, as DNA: TGCAGCGTTGGGGGGGAAGATACGCAGTATTTT. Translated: CSVGGEDTQYF.

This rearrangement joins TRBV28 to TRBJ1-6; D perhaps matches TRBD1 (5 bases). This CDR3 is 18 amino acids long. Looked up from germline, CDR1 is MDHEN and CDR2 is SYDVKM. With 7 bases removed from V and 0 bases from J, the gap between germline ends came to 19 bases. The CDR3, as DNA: TGTGCCAGCACCTTGAGGCAGGGAGAGGGCTCCTATAATTCACCCCTCCACTTT. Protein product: CASTLRQGEGSYNSPLHF. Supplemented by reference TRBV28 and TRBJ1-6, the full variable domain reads DVKVTQSSRYLVKRTGEKVFLECVQDMDHENMFWYRQDPGLGLRLIYFSYDVKMKEKGDIPEGYSVSREKKERFSLILESASTNQTSMYLCASTLRQGEGSYNSPLHFGNGTRLTVT.

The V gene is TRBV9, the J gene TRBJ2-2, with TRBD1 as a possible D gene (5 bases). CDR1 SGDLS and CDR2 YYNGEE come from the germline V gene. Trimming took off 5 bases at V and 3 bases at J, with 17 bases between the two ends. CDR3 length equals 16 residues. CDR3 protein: CASSAPFDSYTGELFF. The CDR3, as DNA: TGTGCCAGCAGTGCCCCCTTCGACAGCTACACCGGGGAGCTGTTTTTT.

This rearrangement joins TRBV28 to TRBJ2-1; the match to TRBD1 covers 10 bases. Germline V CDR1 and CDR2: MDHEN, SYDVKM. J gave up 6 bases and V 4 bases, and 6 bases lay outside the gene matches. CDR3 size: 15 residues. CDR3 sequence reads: CASSWGQGNRNEQFF. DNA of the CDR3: TGTGCCAGCAGTTGGGGACAGGGGAATCGCAATGAGCAGTTCTTC. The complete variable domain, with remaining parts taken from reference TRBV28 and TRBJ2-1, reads DVKVTQSSRYLVKRTGEKVFLECVQDMDHENMFWYRQDPGLGLRLIYFSYDVKMKEKGDIPEGYSVSREKKERFSLILESASTNQTSMYLCASSWGQGNRNEQFFGPGTRLTVL.

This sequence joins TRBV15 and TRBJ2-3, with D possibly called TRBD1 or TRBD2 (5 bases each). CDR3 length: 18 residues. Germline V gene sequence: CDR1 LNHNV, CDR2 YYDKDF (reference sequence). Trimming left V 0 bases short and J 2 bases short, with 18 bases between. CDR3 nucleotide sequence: TGTGCCACCAGCAGAGATCCGGGGCAGGCAAAATACACAGATACGCAGTATTTT. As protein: CATSRDPGQAKYTDTQYF.

The CDR3 nucleotides are TGTGCCAGCAGCCAAGATCCTATAGAGCAGTTCTTC. This translates into CASSQDPIEQFF. The chain combines TRBV4-2 with TRBJ2-1; D is undetermined. V lost 0 bases, J lost 10 bases, and 7 bases lay in between. Germline loops: CDR1 LGHNA, CDR2 YNFKEQ. The CDR3 covers 12 residues.

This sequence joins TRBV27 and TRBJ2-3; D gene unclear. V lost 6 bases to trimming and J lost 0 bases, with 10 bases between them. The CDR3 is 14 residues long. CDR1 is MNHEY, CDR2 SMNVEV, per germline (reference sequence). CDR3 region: CASSREPSTDTQYF. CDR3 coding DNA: TGTGCCAGCAGCCGCGAGCCTAGCACAGATACGCAGTATTTT.

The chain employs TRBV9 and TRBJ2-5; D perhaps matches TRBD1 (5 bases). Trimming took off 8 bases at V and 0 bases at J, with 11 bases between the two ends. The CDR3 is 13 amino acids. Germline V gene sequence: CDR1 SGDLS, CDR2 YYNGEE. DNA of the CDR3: TGTGCCAGTTCAGGACAAAACCAAGAGACCCAGTACTTC. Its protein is CASSGQNQETQYF. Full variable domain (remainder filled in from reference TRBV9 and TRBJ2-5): DSGVTQTPKHLITATGQRVTLRCSPRSGDLSVYWYQQSLDQGLQFLIQYYNGEERAKGNILERFSAQQFPDLHSELNLSSLELGDSALYFCASSGQNQETQYFGPGTRLLVL.

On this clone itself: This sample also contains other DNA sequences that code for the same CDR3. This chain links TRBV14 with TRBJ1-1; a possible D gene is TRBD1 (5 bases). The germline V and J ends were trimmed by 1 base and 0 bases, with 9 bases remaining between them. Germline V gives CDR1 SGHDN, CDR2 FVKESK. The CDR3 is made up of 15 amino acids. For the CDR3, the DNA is TGTGCCAGCAGCCAAGCTGGGGCCTTGAACACTGAAGCTTTCTTT. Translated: CASSQAGALNTEAFF.

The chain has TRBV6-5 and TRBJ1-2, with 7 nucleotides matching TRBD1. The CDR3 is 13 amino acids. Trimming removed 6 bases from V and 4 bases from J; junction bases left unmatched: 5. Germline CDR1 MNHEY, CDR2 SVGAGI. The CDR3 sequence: CASRRQGSYGYTF. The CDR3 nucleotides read TGTGCCAGCAGGCGACAGGGTAGCTATGGCTACACCTTC.

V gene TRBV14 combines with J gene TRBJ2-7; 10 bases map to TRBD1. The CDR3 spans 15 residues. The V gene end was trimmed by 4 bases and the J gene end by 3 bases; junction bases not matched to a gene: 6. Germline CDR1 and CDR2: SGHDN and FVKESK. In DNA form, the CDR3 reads TGTGCCAGCAGCCCTGACAGGGGGCCTTTCTACGAGCAGTACTTC. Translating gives CASSPDRGPFYEQYF.

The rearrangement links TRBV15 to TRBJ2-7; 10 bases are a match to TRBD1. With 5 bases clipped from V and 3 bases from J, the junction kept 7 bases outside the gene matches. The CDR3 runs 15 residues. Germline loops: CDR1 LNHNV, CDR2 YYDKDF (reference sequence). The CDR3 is CATSPAGTGVYEQYF. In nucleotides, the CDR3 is TGTGCCACCAGCCCAGCAGGGACAGGGGTCTACGAGCAGTACTTC.

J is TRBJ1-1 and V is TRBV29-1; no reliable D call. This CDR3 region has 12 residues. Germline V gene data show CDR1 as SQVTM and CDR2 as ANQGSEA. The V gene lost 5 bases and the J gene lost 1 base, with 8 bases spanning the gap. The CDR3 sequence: CSVLAGNTEAFF. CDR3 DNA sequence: TGCAGCGTTCTCGCAGGGAACACTGAAGCTTTCTTT.

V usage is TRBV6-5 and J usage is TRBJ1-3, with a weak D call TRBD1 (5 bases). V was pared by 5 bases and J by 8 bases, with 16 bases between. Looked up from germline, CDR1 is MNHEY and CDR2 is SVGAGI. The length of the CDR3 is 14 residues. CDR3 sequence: CASSPGRGYDTIYF. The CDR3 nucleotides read TGTGCCAGCAGTCCCGGGCGGGGGTACGACACCATATATTTT.

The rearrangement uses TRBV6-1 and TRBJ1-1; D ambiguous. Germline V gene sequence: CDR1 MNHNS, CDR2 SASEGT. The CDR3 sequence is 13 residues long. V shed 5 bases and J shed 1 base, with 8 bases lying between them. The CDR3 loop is CASSLRTNTEAFF. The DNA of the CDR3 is TGTGCCAGCAGTTTAAGGACGAACACTGAAGCTTTCTTT.

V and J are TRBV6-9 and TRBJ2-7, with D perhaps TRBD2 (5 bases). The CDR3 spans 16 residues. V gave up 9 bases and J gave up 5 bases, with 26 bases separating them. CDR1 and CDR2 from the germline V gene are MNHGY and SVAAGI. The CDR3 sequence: CARRVWSGSPMNEQYF. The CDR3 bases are TGTGCCAGAAGGGTTTGGAGCGGCTCTCCTATGAACGAGCAGTACTTC.

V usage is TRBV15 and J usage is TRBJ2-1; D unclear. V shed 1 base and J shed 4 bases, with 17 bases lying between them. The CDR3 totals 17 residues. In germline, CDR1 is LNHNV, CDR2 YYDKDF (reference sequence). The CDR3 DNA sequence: TGTGCCACCAGCAGAGCTATGACTGGACCAGTTTACAATGAGCAGTTCTTC. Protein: CATSRAMTGPVYNEQFF.

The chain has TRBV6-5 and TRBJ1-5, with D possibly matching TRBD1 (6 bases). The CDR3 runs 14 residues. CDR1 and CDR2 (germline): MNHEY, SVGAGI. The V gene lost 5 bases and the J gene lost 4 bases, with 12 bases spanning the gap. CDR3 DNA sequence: TGTGCCAGCAGTCTACTACAGGGAAATCAGCCCCAGCATTTT. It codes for CASSLLQGNQPQHF.

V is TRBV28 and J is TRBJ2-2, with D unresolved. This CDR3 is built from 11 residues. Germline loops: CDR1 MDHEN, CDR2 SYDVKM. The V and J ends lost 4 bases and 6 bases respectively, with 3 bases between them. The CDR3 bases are TGTGCCAGCAGTTACCCCGGGGAGCTGTTTTTT. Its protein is CASSYPGELFF.

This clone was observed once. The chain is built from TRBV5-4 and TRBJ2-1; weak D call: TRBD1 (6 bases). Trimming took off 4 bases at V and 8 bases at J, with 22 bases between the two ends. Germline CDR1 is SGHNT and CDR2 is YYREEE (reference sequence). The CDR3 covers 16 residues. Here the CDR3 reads CASSPNNRAPSDEQFF. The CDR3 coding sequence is TGTGCCAGCAGCCCGAATAACAGGGCCCCTTCAGATGAGCAGTTCTTC.

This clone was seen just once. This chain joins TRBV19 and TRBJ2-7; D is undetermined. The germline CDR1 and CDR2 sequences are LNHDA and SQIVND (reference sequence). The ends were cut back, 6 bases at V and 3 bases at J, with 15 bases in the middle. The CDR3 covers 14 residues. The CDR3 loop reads CASSAALQHYEQYF. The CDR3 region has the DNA TGTGCCAGTAGCGCGGCTCTCCAACACTACGAGCAGTACTTC.

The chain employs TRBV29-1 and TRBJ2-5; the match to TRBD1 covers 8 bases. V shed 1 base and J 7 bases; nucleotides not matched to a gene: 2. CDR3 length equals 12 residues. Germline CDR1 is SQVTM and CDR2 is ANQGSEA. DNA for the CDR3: TGCAGCGTTGAAGGGGACAGGACGACCCAGTACTTC. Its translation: CSVEGDRTTQYF.

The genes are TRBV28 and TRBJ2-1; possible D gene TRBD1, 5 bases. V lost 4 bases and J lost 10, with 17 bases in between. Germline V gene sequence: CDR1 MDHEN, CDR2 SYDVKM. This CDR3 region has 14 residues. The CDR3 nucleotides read TGTGCCAGCAGTTCCCCACAGGAAATTGGGGAGCAGTTCTTC. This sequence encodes CASSSPQEIGEQFF.

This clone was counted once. The CDR3 nucleotides are TGTGCCAGCAGCCCGGGGCCTGGCTATGGCTACACCTTC. Amino acids: CASSPGPGYGYTF. The rearrangement links TRBV11-2 to TRBJ1-2; a weak D match, TRBD1 (5 bases). Germline values: CDR1 SGHAT, CDR2 FQNNGV. Trimming stripped 5 bases from V and 4 bases from J, with 11 bases between. This CDR3 has 13 amino acids.

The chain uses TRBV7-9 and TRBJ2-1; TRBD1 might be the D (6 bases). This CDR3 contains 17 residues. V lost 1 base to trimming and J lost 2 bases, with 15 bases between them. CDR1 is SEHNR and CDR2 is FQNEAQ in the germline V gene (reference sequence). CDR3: CASSLGPRQGTYNEQFF. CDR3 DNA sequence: TGTGCCAGCAGCTTAGGCCCCCGGCAGGGGACCTACAATGAGCAGTTCTTC.

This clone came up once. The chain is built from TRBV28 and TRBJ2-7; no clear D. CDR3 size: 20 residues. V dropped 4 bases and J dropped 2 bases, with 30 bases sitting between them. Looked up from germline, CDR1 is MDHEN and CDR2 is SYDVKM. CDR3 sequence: CASSSPPVVGKREFPYEQYF. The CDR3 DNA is TGTGCCAGCAGTTCACCACCCGTGGTAGGGAAGAGAGAATTCCCCTACGAGCAGTACTTC.